The 2 T cell receptor beta chains in this list originate from one sample, sequenced in a study of identical twins. TCRdb used MiXCR to reprocess the 5' RACE reads, holding one entry per CDR3 protein. The data contain about 530,000 distinct CDR3 sequences, about 16% of them singletons. This sample also appeared in a second study, on yellow fever vaccine responses in identical twins.

The sequencing input was CD4+ T cells sorted from blood. These receptor sequences come from a woman aged 18-30 years in good health.

This clonotype was detected only a few times. The rearrangement joins TRBV6-5 to TRBJ1-6; possibly TRBD1 for D (6 bases). The CDR3 totals 16 residues. Trimming left V 2 bases short and J 4 bases short, with 12 bases between. Germline V lookup: CDR1 MNHEY, CDR2 SVGAGI. CDR3: CASSYGTGSYNSPLHF. In nucleotides, the CDR3 is TGTGCCAGCAGTTACGGTACAGGGTCTTATAATTCACCCCTCCACTTT.

Written as DNA, the CDR3 is TGTGCCAGCATCACACAGGGGGCGGGGTGGGAGACCCAGTACTTC. Translation: CASITQGAGWETQYF. The chain recombines TRBV3-1 with TRBJ2-5, with TRBD1 matching 9 bases. This CDR3 contains 15 residues. The germline CDR1 and CDR2 sequences are LGHDT and YNNKEL (reference sequence). With 7 bases clipped from V and 5 bases from J, the junction kept 11 bases outside the gene matches.